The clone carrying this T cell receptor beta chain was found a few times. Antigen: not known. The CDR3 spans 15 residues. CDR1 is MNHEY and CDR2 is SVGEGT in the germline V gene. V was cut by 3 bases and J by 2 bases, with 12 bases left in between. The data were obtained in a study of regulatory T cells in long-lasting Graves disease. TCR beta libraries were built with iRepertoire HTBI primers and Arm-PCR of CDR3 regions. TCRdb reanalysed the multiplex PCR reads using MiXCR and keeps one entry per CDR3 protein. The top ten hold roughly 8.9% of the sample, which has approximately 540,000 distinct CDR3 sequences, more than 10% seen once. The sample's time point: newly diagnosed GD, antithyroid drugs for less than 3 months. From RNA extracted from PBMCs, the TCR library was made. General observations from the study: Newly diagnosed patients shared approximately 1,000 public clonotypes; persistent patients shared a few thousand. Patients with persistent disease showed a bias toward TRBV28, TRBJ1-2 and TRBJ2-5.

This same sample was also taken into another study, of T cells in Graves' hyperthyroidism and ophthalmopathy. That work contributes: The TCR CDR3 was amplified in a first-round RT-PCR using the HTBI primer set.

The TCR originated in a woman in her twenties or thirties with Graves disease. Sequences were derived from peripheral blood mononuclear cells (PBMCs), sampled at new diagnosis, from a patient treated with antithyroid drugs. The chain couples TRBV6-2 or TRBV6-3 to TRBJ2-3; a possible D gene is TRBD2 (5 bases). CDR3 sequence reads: CASSYWLANTDTQYF. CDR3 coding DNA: TGTGCCAGCAGTTATTGGTTAGCGAACACAGATACGCAGTATTTT.